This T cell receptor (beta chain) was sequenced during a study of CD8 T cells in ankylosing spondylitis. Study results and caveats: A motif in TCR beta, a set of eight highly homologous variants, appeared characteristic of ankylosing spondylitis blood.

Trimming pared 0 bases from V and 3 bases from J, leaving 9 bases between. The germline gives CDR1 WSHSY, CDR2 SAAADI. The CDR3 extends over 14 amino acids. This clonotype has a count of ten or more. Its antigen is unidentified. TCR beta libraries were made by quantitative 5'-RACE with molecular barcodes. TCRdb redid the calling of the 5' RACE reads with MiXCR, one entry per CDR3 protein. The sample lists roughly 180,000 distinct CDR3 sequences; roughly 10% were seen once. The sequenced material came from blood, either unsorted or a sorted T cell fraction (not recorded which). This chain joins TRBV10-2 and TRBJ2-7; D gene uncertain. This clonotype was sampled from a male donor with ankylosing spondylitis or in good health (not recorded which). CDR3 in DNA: TGCGCCAGCAGTGAGTCGAGGCTAGGCTACGAGCAGTACTTC. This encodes CASSESRLGYEQYF.